The T cell receptor beta chain described here comes from a study of vaccination and CD4 T cells after COVID-19. Across the study: Stimulation used overlapping spike peptides from SARS-CoV-2, HCoV-NL63, HCoV-OC43 and HCoV-229E.

The Oncomine TCR Beta short-read assay sequenced DNA from cultured CD4+ T cells. One entry per CDR3 protein results from TCRdb running MiXCR on the PCR reads. The sample lists roughly 22,000 distinct CDR3 sequences; around two thirds were seen once. Of note for this clonotype: Its antigen is currently unknown. A much larger clone differs from this one at a single base, so this may be a read error.

Documented treatment: roughly 10-day PBMC culture with coronavirus spike peptide pools or control peptides (ViraFEST assay). Positive tests by PCR, dated March to December 2020, predated US Alpha, Beta and Delta variants. Per germline, CDR1 SEHNR and CDR2 FQNEAQ (reference sequence). Trimming pared 5 bases from V and 0 bases from J, leaving 10 bases between. There are 14 residues in the CDR3. The sequenced material came from CD4+ T cells from blood, cultured in vitro. The chain uses TRBV7-9 and TRBJ1-1; TRBD1 might be the D (5 bases). The receptor comes from a human donor who had recovered from COVID-19. CDR3 in DNA: TGTGCCAGCAGCCCGGGACTTTTGAACACTGAAGCTTTCTTT. It specifies CASSPGLLNTEAFF.